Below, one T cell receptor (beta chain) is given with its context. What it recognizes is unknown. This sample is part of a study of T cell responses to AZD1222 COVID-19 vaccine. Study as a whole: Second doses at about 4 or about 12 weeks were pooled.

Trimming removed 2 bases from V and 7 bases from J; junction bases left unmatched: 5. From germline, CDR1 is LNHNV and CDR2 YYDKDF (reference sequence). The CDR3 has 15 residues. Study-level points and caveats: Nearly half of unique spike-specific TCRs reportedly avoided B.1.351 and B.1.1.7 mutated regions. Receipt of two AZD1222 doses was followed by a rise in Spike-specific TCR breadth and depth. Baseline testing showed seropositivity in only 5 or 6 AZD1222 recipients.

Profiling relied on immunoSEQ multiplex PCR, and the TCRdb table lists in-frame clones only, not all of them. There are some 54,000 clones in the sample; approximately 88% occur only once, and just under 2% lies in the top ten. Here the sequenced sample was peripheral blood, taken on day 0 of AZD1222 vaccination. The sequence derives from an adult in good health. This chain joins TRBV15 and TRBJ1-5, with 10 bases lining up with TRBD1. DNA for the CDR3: TGTGCCACCAGCAGACCCGGGACAGGGGACCAGCCCCAGCATTTT. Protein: CATSRPGTGDQPQHF.